Shown below are 24 T cell receptor beta chains from a single sample sequenced in a study of OX40 agonist ivuxolimab in advanced cancers. Clones were read by immunoSEQ multiplex PCR, and TCRdb kept only the in-frame ones, dropping some. Among tens of thousands of clones listed, about 90% were seen once. The material was CD4+ or CD8+ T cells sorted from blood, obtained in a trial of the OX40 agonist ivuxolimab. The source is an adult with an advanced solid tumor such as melanoma, head and neck, liver or kidney cancer.

This chain connects TRBV2 to TRBJ2-7, with D tentatively TRBD2 (5 bases). Germline V gives CDR1 SNHLY, CDR2 FYNNEI. The V and J ends lost 6 bases and 6 bases respectively, with 15 bases between them. This CDR3 region has 13 residues. CDR3 region: CASSLSPGSEQYF. CDR3 in DNA: TGTGCCAGCAGCCTTAGCCCTGGGAGCGAGCAGTACTTC.

V gene TRBV6-6 combines with J gene TRBJ2-7; 9 positions agree with TRBD2. The germline V gene has CDR1 MNHNY and CDR2 SVGAGI (reference sequence). There are 15 residues in the CDR3. The V gene end was trimmed by 0 bases and the J gene end by 3 bases; junction bases not matched to a gene: 3. The CDR3, as DNA: TGTGCCAGCAGTTACTCGACTAGCGGATACTACGAGCAGTACTTC. Translation: CASSYSTSGYYEQYF.

The chain is built from TRBV11-3 and TRBJ1-6; D not resolved. In germline, CDR1 is SGHNT, CDR2 YENEEA. V was cut by 0 bases and J by 8 bases, with 5 bases left in between. The CDR3 totals 13 residues. The CDR3 reads CASSLDPDSPLHF. In nucleotides, the CDR3 is TGTGCCAGCAGCTTAGATCCGGATTCACCCCTCCACTTT.

The chain couples TRBV4-1 to TRBJ2-6; TRBD1 matches at 8 bases. The CDR3 covers 21 residues. Germline trimming cut 4 bases from V and 1 base from J; bases unmatched to any gene: 18. Germline CDR1 MGHRA, CDR2 YSYEKL. This CDR3 reads CASSPTPQPGGSISGANVLTF. CDR3 nucleotide sequence: TGCGCCAGCAGCCCTACCCCCCAGCCAGGGGGCAGTATTTCTGGGGCCAACGTCCTGACTTTC.

This clone was detected only a few times. The chain carries TRBV11-2 and TRBJ1-2, with 7 bases that match TRBD1. The CDR3 length is 13 residues. J lost 7 bases, V lost 1 base, and 3 bases had no gene match. From germline, CDR1 is SGHAT and CDR2 FQNNGV. The CDR3 DNA sequence: TGTGCCAGCAGCTTAGGACAGGGATTTGGCTACACCTTC. Encoded protein: CASSLGQGFGYTF.

V is TRBV27 and J is TRBJ2-7; D is undetermined. V gave up 9 bases and J gave up 4 bases, with 16 bases separating them. Looked up from germline, CDR1 is MNHEY and CDR2 is SMNVEV (reference sequence). This CDR3 contains 13 residues. The CDR3 reads CARNLSRYYEQYF. DNA of the CDR3: TGTGCCAGAAACCTTTCGAGATATTACGAGCAGTACTTC.

The rearrangement uses TRBV28 and TRBJ2-2; 9 bases agree with TRBD1. Germline trimming cut 6 bases from V and 6 bases from J; bases unmatched to any gene: 14. The CDR3 is 17 amino acids. From germline, CDR1 is MDHEN and CDR2 SYDVKM. In DNA, the CDR3 is TGTGCCAGCAGCCAAAATCCGGGACAGGGCAGGCCCGGGGAGCTGTTTTTT. Encoded protein: CASSQNPGQGRPGELFF.

This clone is a singleton in its sample. The CDR3 coding sequence is TGTGCCAGCAGCGTTCTTGCGGGAGGCCCCCAGGTCGGGGAGCTGTTTTTT. It translates to CASSVLAGGPQVGELFF. The chain links TRBV9 to TRBJ2-2; TRBD2 matches 8 bases. CDR1 SGDLS and CDR2 YYNGEE come from the germline V gene. The J segment lost 7 bases and the V segment lost 2 bases, leaving 13 bases of the junction unmatched. This CDR3 is 17 amino acids long. Supplemented by reference TRBV9 and TRBJ2-2, the full variable domain reads DSGVTQTPKHLITATGQRVTLRCSPRSGDLSVYWYQQSLDQGLQFLIQYYNGEERAKGNILERFSAQQFPDLHSELNLSSLELGDSALYFCASSVLAGGPQVGELFFGEGSRLTVL.

The chain couples TRBV19 to TRBJ2-7; maybe TRBD1 (5 bases). This CDR3 has 14 residues. Germline V gives CDR1 LNHDA, CDR2 SQIVND (reference sequence). Trimming removed 3 bases at V and 2 bases at J, with 11 bases between. The CDR3 DNA follows: TGTGCCAGTAGTATGAGACAGATTCCCTACGAGCAGTACTTC. It specifies CASSMRQIPYEQYF.

V and J are TRBV9 and TRBJ1-6; the match to TRBD1 covers 8 bases. The trim removed 0 bases at V and 12 bases at J, leaving 5 bases unmatched. The CDR3 sequence is 14 residues long. Germline assignment: CDR1 SGDLS and CDR2 YYNGEE. CDR3 protein: CASSVEDRGGPLHF. For the CDR3, the DNA is TGTGCCAGCAGCGTAGAAGACAGGGGTGGACCCCTCCACTTT.

The rearrangement joins TRBV4-1 to TRBJ1-4; D possibly corresponds to TRBD1 (5 bases). Per the germline V gene, CDR1 is MGHRA and CDR2 is YSYEKL. The ends were cut back, 6 bases at V and 4 bases at J, with 18 bases in the middle. The CDR3 spans 16 residues. The CDR3 loop reads CASRKNPGLLNEKLFF. DNA for the CDR3: TGCGCCAGCAGAAAAAACCCGGGACTCCTTAATGAAAAACTGTTTTTT.

In its sample, this clone was seen a few times. The chain uses TRBV16 and TRBJ1-1; tentative D call: TRBD1 (6 bases). This CDR3 comprises 16 residues. V was shortened by 1 base and J by 3 bases, with 15 bases between the two germline ends. Germline CDR1 is KGHSY and CDR2 is FQNENV. The DNA for the CDR3 is TGTGCCAGCAGCCAATTCCAGGGGCTCGGGTACACTGAAGCTTTCTTT. The encoded protein is CASSQFQGLGYTEAFF.

The gene calls are TRBV10-2 and TRBJ2-5, with D unclear. CDR3 length equals 12 residues. V lost 7 bases and J lost 5, with 11 bases in between. Germline CDR1 and CDR2: WSHSY and SAAADI. In DNA, the CDR3 is TGCGCCAGCACGTGGGCCGGGGAGACCCAGTACTTC. Translating it yields CASTWAGETQYF.

The rearrangement links TRBV2 to TRBJ2-3, with 11 bases that match TRBD2. CDR3 length: 15 amino acids. CDR1 is SNHLY, CDR2 FYNNEI, per germline. Unmatched junction bases numbered 9, after V lost 5 bases and J lost 8 bases. CDR3 in DNA: TGTGCCAGCAGTAGGACTAGCGGGCTTCAAGGTACGCAGTATTTT. It encodes CASSRTSGLQGTQYF.

The chain joins TRBV6-5 to TRBJ1-1; the D is unclear. CDR3 length: 13 amino acids. V was trimmed by 5 bases and J by 0 bases, leaving 7 bases between them. In germline, CDR1 is MNHEY, CDR2 SVGAGI. Here the CDR3 reads CASSRTVNTEAFF. DNA of the CDR3: TGTGCCAGCAGTCGTACAGTGAACACTGAAGCTTTCTTT.

The chain joins TRBV5-4 to TRBJ2-3; TRBD1 aligns across 7 bases. The germline V gene has CDR1 SGHNT and CDR2 YYREEE (reference sequence). V lost 5 bases to trimming and J lost 3 bases; unmatched junction nucleotides: 3. This CDR3 comprises 13 residues. This CDR3 is CASRDRSTDTQYF. The CDR3 DNA follows: TGTGCCAGCAGGGACAGGAGTACAGATACGCAGTATTTT.

This clone was detected only a few times. The genes are TRBV30 and TRBJ1-1, with a tentative D call TRBD1 (6 bases). V was shortened by 5 bases and J by 6 bases, with 16 bases between the two germline ends. Per germline, CDR1 GTSNPN and CDR2 SVGIG (reference sequence). This CDR3 is built from 13 residues. The CDR3 here is CAWGRQETSEAFF. The CDR3 nucleotides read TGTGCCTGGGGAAGACAGGAGACTTCTGAAGCTTTCTTT.

This chain connects TRBV7-9 to TRBJ2-5, with 7 bases fitting TRBD1. The end of the DNA fits TRBJ2-7 better, so the J call may be wrong. The CDR3 spans 14 residues. The germline CDR1 and CDR2 sequences are SEHNR and FQNEAQ (reference sequence). CDR3 region: CASSLTGVSYEQYF. CDR3 nucleotide sequence: TGTGCCAGCAGCCTTACAGGGGTCTCCTACGAGCAGTACTTC.

CDR3 bases: TGTGCCATAGCGGGAGTAGATAATGAGCAGTTCTTC. This gives the protein CAIAGVDNEQFF. The chain joins TRBV28 to TRBJ2-1, with TRBD2 identical over 9 bases. Germline lookup yields CDR1 MDHEN and CDR2 SYDVKM. The junction had 5 bases not matched to a gene; V was cut back by 10 bases and J by 7 bases. This CDR3 has 12 residues.

The V gene is TRBV5-1, the J gene TRBJ2-7; no definite D call. Per germline, CDR1 SGHRS and CDR2 YFSETQ. This CDR3 contains 14 residues. V dropped 0 bases and J dropped 2 bases, with 9 bases sitting between them. This chain's CDR3 is CASSLDINAYEQYF. CDR3 nucleotides: TGCGCCAGCAGCTTGGATATAAATGCCTACGAGCAGTACTTC.

The DNA of the CDR3 is TGTGCCAGCAGCTTAGGCCCCCGGAGCTACGAGCAGTACTTC. Its protein is CASSLGPRSYEQYF. V is TRBV11-3 and J is TRBJ2-7; D is undetermined. V lost 1 base and J lost 3, with 10 bases in between. Germline V gene lookup returns CDR1 SGHNT and CDR2 YENEEA. The CDR3 length is 14 residues.

The gene calls are TRBV7-3 and TRBJ1-1, with D possibly matching TRBD1 (5 bases). With 4 bases removed from V and 1 base from J, the gap between germline ends came to 7 bases. The CDR3 has 13 residues. The germline V gene has CDR1 SGHTA and CDR2 FQGTGA. CDR3 sequence (DNA): TGTGCCAGCAGCTCAGGACAGAACACTGAAGCTTTCTTT. Translated: CASSSGQNTEAFF. Variable domain in full (rest from reference TRBV7-3 and TRBJ1-1): GAGVSQTPSNKVTEKGKYVELRCDPISGHTALYWYRQSLGQGPEFLIYFQGTGAADDSGLPNDRFFAVRPEGSVSTLKIQRTERGDSAVYLCASSSGQNTEAFFGQGTRLTVV.

The V call is TRBV9, the J call TRBJ1-2; 7 positions agree with TRBD1. The CDR3 is 15 residues long. The trim removed 0 bases at V and 7 bases at J, leaving 9 bases unmatched. The germline gives CDR1 SGDLS, CDR2 YYNGEE. The CDR3 spells CASSVEGTVGGGYTF. DNA for the CDR3: TGTGCCAGCAGCGTAGAGGGGACAGTGGGGGGTGGCTACACCTTC.

This clone was seen only once. The CDR3 loop reads CASSLELDTPRGTQYF. The CDR3 bases are TGTGCCAGCAGCTTAGAGCTGGACACCCCCCGGGGGACCCAGTACTTC. V usage is TRBV7-9 and J usage is TRBJ2-5; D is possibly TRBD1 or TRBD2 (5 bases each). Germline lookup yields CDR1 SEHNR and CDR2 FQNEAQ (reference sequence). The CDR3 consists of 16 residues. Trimming removed 1 base from V and 7 bases from J, with 19 bases in between.